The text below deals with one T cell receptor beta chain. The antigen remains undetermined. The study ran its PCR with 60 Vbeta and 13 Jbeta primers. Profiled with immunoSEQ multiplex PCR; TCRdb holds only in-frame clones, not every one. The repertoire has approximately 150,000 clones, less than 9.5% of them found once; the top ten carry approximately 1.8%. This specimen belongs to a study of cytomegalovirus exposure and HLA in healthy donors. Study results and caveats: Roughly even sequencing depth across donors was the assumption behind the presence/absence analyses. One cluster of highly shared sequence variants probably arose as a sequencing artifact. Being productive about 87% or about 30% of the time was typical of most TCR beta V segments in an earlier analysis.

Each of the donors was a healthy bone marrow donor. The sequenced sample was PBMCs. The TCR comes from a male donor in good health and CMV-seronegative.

CDR3 in amino acids: CASSLAGKEGETQYF. CDR3 sequence (DNA): TGCGCCAGCAGCTTGGCGGGAAAGGAGGGGGAGACCCAGTACTTC. The chain combines TRBV5-1 with TRBJ2-5, with D perhaps TRBD2 (6 bases). V was trimmed by 0 bases and J by 5 bases, leaving 14 bases between them. The CDR3 runs to 15 residues. Germline lookup yields CDR1 SGHRS and CDR2 YFSETQ. Complete variable domain (other parts from reference TRBV5-1 and TRBJ2-5): KAGVTQTPRYLIKTRGQQVTLSCSPISGHRSVSWYQQTPGQGLQFLFEYFSETQRNKGNFPGRFSGRQFSNSRSEMNVSTLELGDSALYLCASSLAGKEGETQYFGPGTRLLVL.